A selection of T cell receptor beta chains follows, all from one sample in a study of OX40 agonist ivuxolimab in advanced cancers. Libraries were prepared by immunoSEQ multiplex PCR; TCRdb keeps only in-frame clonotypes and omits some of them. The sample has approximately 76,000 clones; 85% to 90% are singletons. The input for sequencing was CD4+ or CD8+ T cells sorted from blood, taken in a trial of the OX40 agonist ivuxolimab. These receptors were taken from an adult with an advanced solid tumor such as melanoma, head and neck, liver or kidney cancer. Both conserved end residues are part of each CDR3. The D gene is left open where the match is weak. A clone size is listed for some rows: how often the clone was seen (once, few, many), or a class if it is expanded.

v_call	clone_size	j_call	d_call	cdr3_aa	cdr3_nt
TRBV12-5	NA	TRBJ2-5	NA	CASGLGAPQETQYF	TGTGCTAGTGGTCTTGGTGCTCCTCAAGAGACCCAGTACTTC
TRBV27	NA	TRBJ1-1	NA	CASSFTGNTEAFF	TGTGCCAGCAGTTTCACAGGGAACACTGAAGCTTTCTTT
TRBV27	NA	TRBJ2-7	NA	CASSLLRQGTYAYEQYF	TGTGCCAGCAGTTTACTTCGGCAAGGGACTTACGCCTACGAGCAGTACTTC
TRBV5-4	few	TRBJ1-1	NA	CASSFGGGFEAFF	TGTGCCAGCAGCTTCGGCGGGGGGTTTGAAGCTTTCTTT
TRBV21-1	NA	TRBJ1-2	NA	CASSRPGRIFNYGYTF	TGTGCCAGCAGCAGACCTGGACGGATATTTAACTATGGCTACACCTTC
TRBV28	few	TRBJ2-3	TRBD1	CASSFNRGYADTQYF	TGTGCCAGCAGTTTTAACAGGGGATATGCAGATACGCAGTATTTT
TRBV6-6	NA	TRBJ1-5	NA	CASSYNSFDQPQHF	TGTGCCAGCAGTTACAACTCCTTCGATCAGCCCCAGCATTTT
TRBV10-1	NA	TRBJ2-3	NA	CASSEYMEDTQYF	TGCGCCAGCAGTGAGTACATGGAAGATACGCAGTATTTT
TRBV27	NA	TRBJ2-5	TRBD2	CASSLAGGPETQYF	TGTGCCAGCAGTTTAGCGGGAGGGCCGGAGACCCAGTACTTC
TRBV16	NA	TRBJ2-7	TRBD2	CASSRTASGRIHEQYF	TGTGCCAGCAGCCGAACTGCTAGCGGGAGGATCCACGAGCAGTACTTC
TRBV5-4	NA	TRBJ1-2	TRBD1	CASSPRSFGTDYGYTF	TGTGCCAGCAGCCCCCGGAGTTTCGGGACAGACTATGGCTACACCTTC
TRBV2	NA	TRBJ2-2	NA	CASSENLGNRELFF	TGTGCCAGCAGTGAGAACCTAGGCAACAGGGAGCTGTTTTTT
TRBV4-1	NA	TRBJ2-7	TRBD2	CASSQTSGATYEQYF	TGCGCCAGCAGCCAAACTAGCGGGGCGACCTACGAGCAGTACTTC
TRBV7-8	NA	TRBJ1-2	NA	CASSSPSGGVGYGYTF	TGTGCCAGCAGCTCCCCGTCGGGGGGAGTTGGCTATGGCTACACCTTC
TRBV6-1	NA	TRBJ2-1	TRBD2	CASSDAGTSSLNEQFF	TGTGCCAGCAGTGATGCCGGGACTAGCAGCTTAAATGAGCAGTTCTTC
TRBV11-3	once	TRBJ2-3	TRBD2	CASSLGVLAGGRVADTQYF	TGTGCCAGCAGCTTAGGAGTCCTAGCGGGAGGCCGAGTGGCAGATACGCAGTATTTT
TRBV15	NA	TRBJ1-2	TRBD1	CATTPDRAGYGYTF	TGTGCCACCACCCCGGACAGGGCCGGCTATGGCTACACCTTC
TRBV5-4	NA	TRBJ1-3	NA	CASSLWGGNSGNTIYF	TGTGCCAGCAGCTTGTGGGGGGGGAACTCTGGAAACACCATATATTTT
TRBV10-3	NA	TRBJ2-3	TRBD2	CAISAHLTSGRADTQYF	TGTGCCATCAGTGCCCACCTGACTAGCGGGAGGGCAGATACGCAGTATTTT
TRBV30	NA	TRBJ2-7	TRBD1	CAWSDTSGQHFIYEQYF	TGTGCCTGGAGCGACACTTCGGGACAGCATTTTATCTACGAGCAGTACTTC
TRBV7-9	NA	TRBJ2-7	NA	CASSSGRDGRYEQYF	TGTGCCAGCAGTAGCGGTCGGGACGGAAGATACGAGCAGTACTTC
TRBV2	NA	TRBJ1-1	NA	CASERSHLGDTEAFF	TGTGCCAGCGAACGAAGCCACTTAGGAGACACTGAAGCTTTCTTT
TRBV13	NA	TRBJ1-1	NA	CASSPGRATEAFF	TGTGCCAGCAGCCCGGGACGGGCAACTGAAGCTTTCTTT
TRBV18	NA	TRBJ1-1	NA	CASSPPRTMNTEAFF	TGTGCCAGCTCACCACCCCGGACTATGAACACTGAAGCTTTCTTT
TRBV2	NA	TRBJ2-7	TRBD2	CASRSSGSSYEQYF	TGTGCCAGCAGGTCCAGCGGGAGCTCCTACGAGCAGTACTTC
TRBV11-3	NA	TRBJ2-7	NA	CASSLGPGANEQYF	TGTGCCAGCAGCTTAGGCCCAGGGGCCAACGAGCAGTACTTC
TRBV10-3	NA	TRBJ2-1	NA	CAISSARGNEQFF	TGTGCCATCAGTTCAGCTCGGGGGAATGAGCAGTTCTTC
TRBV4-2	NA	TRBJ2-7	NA	CASSPPEGYEQYF	TGTGCCAGCAGCCCTCCCGAGGGCTACGAGCAGTACTTC
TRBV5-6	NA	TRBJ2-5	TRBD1	CASSSDRGPETQYF	TGTGCCAGCAGCTCGGACAGGGGGCCTGAGACCCAGTACTTC
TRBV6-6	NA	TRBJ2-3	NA	CASSYRGDTTDTQYF	TGTGCCAGCAGTTACAGGGGGGACACCACAGATACGCAGTATTTT
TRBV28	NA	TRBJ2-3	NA	CASSLVDSYTDTQYF	TGTGCCAGCAGTTTGGTGGACAGCTACACAGATACGCAGTATTTT
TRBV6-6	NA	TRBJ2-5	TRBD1	CASNPGTELQETQYF	TGTGCCAGCAACCCCGGGACAGAGCTCCAAGAGACCCAGTACTTC
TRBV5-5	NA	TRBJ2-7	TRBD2	CASSLGLAGDEQYF	TGTGCCAGCAGCTTGGGTCTAGCGGGAGACGAGCAGTACTTC
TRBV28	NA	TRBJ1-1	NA	CASSPRTGLTEAFF	TGTGCCAGCAGTCCTCGAACAGGGTTGACTGAAGCTTTCTTT
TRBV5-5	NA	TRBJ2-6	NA	CASSLWGVEANVLTF	TGTGCCAGCAGCTTGTGGGGAGTGGAGGCCAACGTCCTGACTTTC
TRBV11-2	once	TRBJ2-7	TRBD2	CASSLTDGGGYEQYF	TGTGCCAGCAGCCTAACCGACGGGGGGGGTTACGAGCAGTACTTC
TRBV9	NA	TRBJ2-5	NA	CASSVERGETQYF	TGTGCCAGCAGCGTAGAACGGGGAGAGACCCAGTACTTC
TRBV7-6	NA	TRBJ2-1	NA	CASSLGGLYNEQFF	TGTGCCAGCAGCTTAGGCGGTTTATACAATGAGCAGTTCTTC
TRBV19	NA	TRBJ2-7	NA	CASSIELAYEQYF	TGTGCCAGTAGTATAGAGTTGGCCTACGAGCAGTACTTC
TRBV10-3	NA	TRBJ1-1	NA	CAISAGGGDTEAFF	TGTGCCATCAGTGCGGGGGGAGGTGACACTGAAGCTTTCTTT
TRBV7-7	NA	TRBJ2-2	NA	CASSLDLTGELFF	TGTGCTAGCAGCTTAGACCTCACCGGGGAGCTGTTTTTT
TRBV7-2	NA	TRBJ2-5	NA	CASSLDHSQETQYF	TGTGCCAGCAGCTTAGATCACAGCCAAGAGACCCAGTACTTC
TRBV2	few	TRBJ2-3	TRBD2	CASRGRLAGEKDTQYF	TGTGCCAGCAGGGGACGACTAGCGGGAGAGAAAGATACGCAGTATTTT
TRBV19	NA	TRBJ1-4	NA	CASRDSTNEKLFF	TGTGCCAGTAGGGATTCAACTAATGAAAAACTGTTTTTT
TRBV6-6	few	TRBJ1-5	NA	CASTIDGGMSNQPQHF	TGTGCCAGCACCATCGACGGGGGAATGAGCAATCAGCCCCAGCATTTT
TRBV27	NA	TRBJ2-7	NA	CASSFFAGGLYEQYF	TGTGCCAGCAGTTTCTTCGCAGGGGGGCTCTACGAGCAGTACTTC
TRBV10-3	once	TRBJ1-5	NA	CAISESSGVQPQHF	TGTGCCATCAGTGAGTCATCGGGGGTTCAGCCCCAGCATTTT
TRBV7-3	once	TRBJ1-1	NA	CASSLQGGGTEAFF	TGTGCCAGCAGCTTACAGGGAGGAGGTACTGAAGCTTTCTTT
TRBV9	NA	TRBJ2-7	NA	CASSVNSLSYEQYF	TGTGCCAGCAGCGTAAACAGCCTCTCCTACGAGCAGTACTTC
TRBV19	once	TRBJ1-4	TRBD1	CASSGRQGHNEKLFF	TGTGCCAGTAGTGGGAGACAGGGGCATAATGAAAAACTGTTTTTT
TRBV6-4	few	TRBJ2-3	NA	CASSEEGGTDTQYF	TGTGCCAGCAGTGAGGAGGGCGGCACAGATACGCAGTATTTT